This TCR beta chain was sequenced in a study of identical twins. TCRdb reanalysed the 5' RACE reads using MiXCR and keeps one entry per CDR3 protein. The repertoire consists of fewer than 550,000 distinct CDR3 sequences, with around 15% occurring once and the leading ten covering more than 0.4%. The J segment lost 0 bases and the V segment lost 0 bases, leaving 15 bases of the junction unmatched. In germline, CDR1 is SGHAT, CDR2 FQNNGV. The CDR3 extends over 22 amino acids. This sample was also put to use in a study of yellow fever vaccine responses in identical twins. That work contributes: Vaccine T cell responses of twins reportedly seemed partly convergent and partly personalized.

This receptor was obtained from a woman under 30 in good health. The V and J genes are TRBV11-2 and TRBJ2-3; TRBD2 matches 13 bases. Material: CD4+ T cells sorted from blood. CDR3 nucleotides: TGTGCCAGCAGCTTAGATCCTACAGGACTAGCGGGGGTAACACCAAGCACAGATACGCAGTATTTT. This codes for CASSLDPTGLAGVTPSTDTQYF.